This passage covers 8 T cell receptor beta chains from one sample sequenced in a study of shared clonotypes between healthy human individuals. Sequenced by immunoSEQ multiplex PCR; TCRdb stores in-frame clones only, minus some. The profile shows a few million clones, 95% of them singletons. Sequenced: naive CD4+ T cells sorted from blood. Subset indicated: CD45RA+ positively selected. These receptors were taken from a man aged 18 to 30 in good health.

This clone was detected only once. Here the CDR3 reads CASVINVGNTEAFF. The DNA for the CDR3 is TGTGCCAGCGTTATAAATGTGGGGAACACTGAAGCTTTCTTT. The rearrangement joins TRBV28 to TRBJ1-1; D unclear. V lost 8 bases to trimming and J lost 1 base, with 14 bases between them. From germline, CDR1 is MDHEN and CDR2 SYDVKM. The CDR3 sequence is 14 residues long.

This chain joins TRBV25-1 and TRBJ2-1; TRBD2 matches at 8 bases. V shed 3 bases, J shed 9 bases, and the junction held 7 bases outside the gene matches. Germline CDR1 MGHDK, CDR2 SYGVNS. This CDR3 region has 14 residues. CDR3 amino acids: CASSDLAGRVEQFF. The CDR3 coding sequence is TGTGCCAGCAGTGATTTAGCGGGACGGGTTGAGCAGTTCTTC.

CDR3 amino acids: CASSFSEFTDTQYF. The DNA of the CDR3 is TGTGCCAGCAGTTTTAGTGAGTTCACAGATACGCAGTATTTT. The J gene is TRBJ2-3, the V gene TRBV5-6, with unresolved D. There are 14 residues in the CDR3. Germline loops: CDR1 SGHDT, CDR2 YYEEEE. Between the trimmed V and J ends, which lost 5 bases and 2 bases, there was a span of 12 bases.

This rearrangement joins TRBV5-1 to TRBJ2-1; 9 nucleotides align to TRBD2. This CDR3 region has 17 residues. The germline V gene encodes CDR1 SGHRS and CDR2 YFSETQ. The ends lost 0 bases at V and 1 base at J; junction bases unmatched: 5. Written as DNA, the CDR3 is TGCGCCAGCAGCTTGGAGTTAGCGGGAGTATCCTACAATGAGCAGTTCTTC. It encodes CASSLELAGVSYNEQFF.

The chain has TRBV18 and TRBJ1-1; 7 nucleotides match TRBD1. The trim removed 3 bases at V and 0 bases at J, leaving 13 bases unmatched. The CDR3 has 18 residues. Germline V gene lookup returns CDR1 KGHSH and CDR2 LQKENI. The CDR3 DNA is TGTGCCAGCTCACCCCAGGTTCTTAAGGGGGCCCTGAACACTGAAGCTTTCTTT. The encoded protein is CASSPQVLKGALNTEAFF.

This rearrangement joins TRBV5-1 to TRBJ1-1; D may be TRBD1 (5 bases). V dropped 4 bases and J dropped 8 bases, with 15 bases sitting between them. Per the germline V gene, CDR1 is SGHRS and CDR2 is YFSETQ. This CDR3 has 13 residues. The CDR3 bases are TGCGCCAGCAGCAATCCAGGGAATAAAGAAGCTTTCTTT. It encodes CASSNPGNKEAFF.

The V gene is TRBV6-5, the J gene TRBJ1-6, with 11 nucleotides matching TRBD1. The V segment lost 2 bases and the J segment 10 bases; nucleotides outside the gene matches: 1. CDR1 and CDR2 (germline): MNHEY, SVGAGI. This CDR3 is 14 amino acids long. The CDR3, as DNA: TGTGCCAGCAGTTACGGGACAGGGGGATCACCCCTCCACTTT. It specifies CASSYGTGGSPLHF.

The chain carries TRBV10-3 and TRBJ2-7; the D is unclear. Trimming removed 2 bases at V and 5 bases at J, with 7 bases between. Germline values: CDR1 ENHRY, CDR2 SYGVKD. There are 12 residues in the CDR3. CDR3 in DNA: TGTGCCATCAGTGAGCTGGTTCACGAGCAGTACTTC. Translated: CAISELVHEQYF.